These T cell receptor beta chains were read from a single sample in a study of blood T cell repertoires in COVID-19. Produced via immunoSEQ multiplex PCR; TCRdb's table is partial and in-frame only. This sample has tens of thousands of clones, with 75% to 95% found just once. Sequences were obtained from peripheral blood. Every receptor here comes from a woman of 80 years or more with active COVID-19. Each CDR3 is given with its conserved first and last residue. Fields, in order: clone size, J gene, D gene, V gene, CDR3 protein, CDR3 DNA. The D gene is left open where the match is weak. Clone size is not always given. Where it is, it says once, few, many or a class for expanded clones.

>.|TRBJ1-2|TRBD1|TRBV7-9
CASTVQGNRVGYTF
TGTGCCAGCACCGTACAGGGGAATAGGGTTGGCTACACCTTC
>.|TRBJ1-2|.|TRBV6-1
CASSERGEVTNYGYTF
TGTGCCAGCAGTGAACGGGGGGAGGTAACTAACTATGGCTACACCTTC
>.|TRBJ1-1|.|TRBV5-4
CASSLRGETEAFF
TGTGCCAGCAGCTTGCGTGGGGAGACTGAAGCTTTCTTT
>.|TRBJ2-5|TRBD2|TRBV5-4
CASSLQLAGGQETQYF
TGTGCCAGCAGCTTGCAACTAGCGGGAGGCCAAGAGACCCAGTACTTC
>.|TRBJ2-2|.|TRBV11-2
CASSLGQGPGELFF
TGTGCCAGCAGCTTAGGGCAGGGGCCCGGGGAGCTGTTTTTT
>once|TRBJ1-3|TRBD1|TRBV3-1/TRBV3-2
CASSPATGVSGNTIYF
TGTGCCAGCAGCCCTGCTACAGGGGTCTCTGGAAACACCATATATTTT
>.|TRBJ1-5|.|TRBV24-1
CATSDRGSNQPQHF
TGTGCCACCAGTGACAGGGGTAGCAATCAGCCCCAGCATTTT
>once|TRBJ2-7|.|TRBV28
CASSLYGQGNYEQYF
TGTGCCAGCAGTTTATACGGTCAGGGTAACTACGAGCAGTACTTC
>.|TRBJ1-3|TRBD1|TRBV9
CASSVVGTGGPTVGNTIYF
TGTGCCAGCAGCGTAGTTGGGACAGGGGGCCCTACGGTGGGGAACACCATATATTTT
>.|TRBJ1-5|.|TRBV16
CASSPDSYLSNQPQHF
TGTGCCAGCAGCCCTGACAGCTACCTTAGCAATCAGCCCCAGCATTTT
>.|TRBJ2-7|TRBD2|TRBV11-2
CASSLWSGSRNEQYF
TGTGCCAGCAGCTTATGGAGCGGGAGTCGCAACGAGCAGTACTTC
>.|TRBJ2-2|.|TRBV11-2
CASSGGKGQTNTGELFF
TGTGCCAGCAGCGGCGGGAAGGGACAGACGAACACCGGGGAGCTGTTTTTT
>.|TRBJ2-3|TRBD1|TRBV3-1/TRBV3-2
CASSQGLGQVTDTQYF
TGTGCCAGCAGCCAAGGGCTCGGACAGGTTACAGATACGCAGTATTTT
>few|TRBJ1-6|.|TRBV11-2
CASSLVGGRDSPLHF
TGTGCCAGCAGCTTAGTAGGCGGGAGGGATTCACCCCTCCACTTT
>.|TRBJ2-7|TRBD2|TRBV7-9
CASSASGAGPYEQYF
TGTGCCAGCAGCGCGTCGGGAGCGGGGCCCTACGAGCAGTACTTC
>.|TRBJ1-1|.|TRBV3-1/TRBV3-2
CASSQNFGIPGNTEAFF
TGTGCCAGCAGCCAAAATTTCGGGATTCCCGGGAACACTGAAGCTTTCTTT
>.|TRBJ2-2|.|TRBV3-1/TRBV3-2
CASSQAGDTGELFF
TGTGCCAGCAGCCAGGCAGGGGACACCGGGGAGCTGTTTTTT
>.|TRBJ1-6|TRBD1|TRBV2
CASRPLIGTANSPLHF
TGTGCCAGCAGACCCCTTATCGGGACAGCTAATTCACCCCTCCACTTT
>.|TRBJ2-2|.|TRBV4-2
CASSQVGFGGHTGELFF
TGTGCCAGCAGCCAGGTGGGTTTCGGGGGGCATACCGGGGAGCTGTTTTTT
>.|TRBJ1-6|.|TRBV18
CASSGGTGSGDSPLHF
TGTGCCAGCTCAGGAGGAACAGGGAGCGGCGATTCACCCCTCCACTTT
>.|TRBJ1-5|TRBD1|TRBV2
CASSGGQGTNQPQHF
TGTGCCAGCAGCGGGGGACAGGGGACCAATCAGCCCCAGCATTTT
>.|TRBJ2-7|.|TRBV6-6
CASSSGAYEQYF
TGTGCCAGCAGTTCTGGAGCCTACGAGCAGTACTTC